Listed below are T cell receptor beta chains from one sample, sequenced in a study of OX40 agonist ivuxolimab in advanced cancers. Here immunoSEQ multiplex PCR was the method, and the copy in TCRdb shows in-frame clones only, minus some. The sample consists of 71,000 or so clones, approximately 93% of them appearing once. Source: CD4+ or CD8+ T cells sorted from blood, taken in a trial of the OX40 agonist ivuxolimab. These receptors all stem from an adult with an advanced solid tumor such as melanoma, head and neck, liver or kidney cancer. The CDR3 runs from the conserved cysteine through the conserved F or W. Each record gives: J gene, clone size, V gene, D gene, CDR3 DNA, CDR3 protein. D genes are given only for firm matches. Clone size appears in some rows only: once, few, many, or a class for an expanded clone.

J gene: TRBJ2-3; clone size: -; V gene: TRBV7-6; D gene: -; CDR3 DNA: TGTGCCAGCAGCTTGGTAGCGTCTAGCACAGATACGCAGTATTTT; CDR3 protein: CASSLVASSTDTQYF
J gene: TRBJ2-3; clone size: -; V gene: TRBV10-3; D gene: TRBD2; CDR3 DNA: TGTGCCTCGCAGACTAGCGGGAACACAGATACGCAGTATTTT; CDR3 protein: CASQTSGNTDTQYF
J gene: TRBJ1-2; clone size: -; V gene: TRBV20-1; D gene: -; CDR3 DNA: TGCAGTGCTAGTAGCAACTATGGCTACACCTTC; CDR3 protein: CSASSNYGYTF
J gene: TRBJ1-2; clone size: -; V gene: TRBV28; D gene: TRBD1; CDR3 DNA: TGTGCCAGCAGGAGACGGGACAGTTCCTATGGCTACACCTTC; CDR3 protein: CASRRRDSSYGYTF
J gene: TRBJ2-3; clone size: -; V gene: TRBV7-2; D gene: -; CDR3 DNA: TGTGCCAGCAGCTTAGCATCGGGCGGCGCTAGCACAGATACGCAGTATTTT; CDR3 protein: CASSLASGGASTDTQYF
J gene: TRBJ2-5; clone size: -; V gene: TRBV4-2; D gene: -; CDR3 DNA: TGTGCCAGCAGCCAAGGGGGAACCGAGACCCAGTACTTC; CDR3 protein: CASSQGGTETQYF
J gene: TRBJ2-4; clone size: -; V gene: TRBV12-2; D gene: -; CDR3 DNA: TGTGCAAGTCGCTCCTCGTGGAACCCCTGGACCAAAAACATTCAGTACTTC; CDR3 protein: CASRSSWNPWTKNIQYF
J gene: TRBJ2-2; clone size: -; V gene: TRBV9; D gene: -; CDR3 DNA: TGTGCCAGCAGCCTCATCCAGGGGCAGGGCGGGGAGCTGTTTTTT; CDR3 protein: CASSLIQGQGGELFF
J gene: TRBJ2-1; clone size: -; V gene: TRBV10-1; D gene: TRBD2; CDR3 DNA: TGCGCCAGCTGGGCGGGAGAGGGTGAGCAGTTCTTC; CDR3 protein: CASWAGEGEQFF
J gene: TRBJ2-3; clone size: once; V gene: TRBV6-4; D gene: TRBD2; CDR3 DNA: TGTGCCAGCAAAAGACTAGCGGGGGACCTCACAGATACGCAGTATTTT; CDR3 protein: CASKRLAGDLTDTQYF